Here is one T cell receptor (beta chain) with its context. The record originates from a study of T cell responses to AZD1222 COVID-19 vaccine. Here immunoSEQ multiplex PCR was the method, and the copy in TCRdb shows in-frame clones only, minus some. The sample contains 150,000 or so clones, approximately 95% of which appear only once. Germline V gives CDR1 LNHDA, CDR2 SQIVND (reference sequence). After removal of 3 bases from V and 11 bases from J, the junction contained 12 bases not matched to a gene. The CDR3 loop spans 15 amino acids. This sequence originates from an adult in good health. The chain recombines TRBV19 with TRBJ2-1; 8 bases map to TRBD2. The specimen comprised peripheral blood, sampled on day 0 of MenACWY control vaccination. CDR3 amino acids: CASSIPLGSGTKQFF. CDR3 nucleotide sequence: TGTGCCAGTAGTATCCCTCTGGGTAGCGGGACCAAGCAGTTCTTC.